Following are 5 T cell receptor beta chains from one sample sequenced in a study of blood T cell repertoires in COVID-19. Clones were sequenced by immunoSEQ multiplex PCR, and TCRdb holds only the in-frame ones, with some missing. Counted here are 200,000 to 250,000 clones, almost 85% occurring once; the ten biggest clones make up 9.5% to 15%. Source material: peripheral blood. The receptors here all came from a woman aged 40 to 49 with acute or convalescent COVID-19.

This clone is a singleton in its sample. V and J are TRBV19 and TRBJ2-7; TRBD2 matches at 7 bases. With 3 bases clipped from V and 3 bases from J, the junction kept 8 bases outside the gene matches. The CDR3 runs 15 residues. CDR1 LNHDA and CDR2 SQIVND come from the germline V gene (reference sequence). CDR3 region: CASSIGTTDVYEQYF. The CDR3 DNA follows: TGTGCCAGTAGTATCGGGACTACGGACGTCTACGAGCAGTACTTC. The full variable domain, completed using reference TRBV19 and TRBJ2-7, is DGGITQSPKYLFRKEGQNVTLSCEQNLNHDAMYWYRQDPGQGLRLIYYSQIVNDFQKGDIAEGYSVSREKKESFPLTVTSAQKNPTAFYLCASSIGTTDVYEQYFGPGTRLTVT.

The chain employs TRBV3-1 (or the pseudogene TRBV3-2) and TRBJ2-1, with a possible D match to TRBD1 (6 bases). CDR1 and CDR2 from the germline V gene are LGHDT and YNNKEL (reference sequence). V was clipped by 4 bases and J by 4 bases, with 14 bases between them. The CDR3 consists of 15 residues. CDR3 nucleotide sequence: TGTGCCAGCAGCCTCGTAGGGGGATTGTACAATGAGCAGTTCTTC. Its protein is CASSLVGGLYNEQFF.

This sequence joins TRBV4-2 and TRBJ2-7, with TRBD2 matching 10 bases. Looked up from germline, CDR1 is LGHNA and CDR2 is YNFKEQ. With 3 bases clipped from V and 1 base from J, the junction kept 3 bases outside the gene matches. The CDR3 sequence is 15 residues long. Written as DNA, the CDR3 is TGTGCCAGCAGCCATGTAGCGGGGGGTTCCTACGAGCAGTACTTC. Encoded protein: CASSHVAGGSYEQYF.

The genes are TRBV12-3 or TRBV12-4 and TRBJ2-2; no clear D gene. This CDR3 comprises 9 residues. CDR3 nucleotides: TGTGCAGACGAGGTTGAGCTGTTTTTT. Its translation is CADEVELFF.

The V gene is TRBV19, the J gene TRBJ2-1, with TRBD1 matching over 8 bases. This CDR3 is 15 amino acids long. The J segment lost 3 bases and the V segment lost 1 base, leaving 2 bases of the junction unmatched. Germline CDR1 LNHDA, CDR2 SQIVND (reference sequence). The CDR3 reads CASSIGGTGYNEQFF. The CDR3 nucleotides are TGTGCCAGTAGTATAGGTGGGACAGGCTACAATGAGCAGTTCTTC.